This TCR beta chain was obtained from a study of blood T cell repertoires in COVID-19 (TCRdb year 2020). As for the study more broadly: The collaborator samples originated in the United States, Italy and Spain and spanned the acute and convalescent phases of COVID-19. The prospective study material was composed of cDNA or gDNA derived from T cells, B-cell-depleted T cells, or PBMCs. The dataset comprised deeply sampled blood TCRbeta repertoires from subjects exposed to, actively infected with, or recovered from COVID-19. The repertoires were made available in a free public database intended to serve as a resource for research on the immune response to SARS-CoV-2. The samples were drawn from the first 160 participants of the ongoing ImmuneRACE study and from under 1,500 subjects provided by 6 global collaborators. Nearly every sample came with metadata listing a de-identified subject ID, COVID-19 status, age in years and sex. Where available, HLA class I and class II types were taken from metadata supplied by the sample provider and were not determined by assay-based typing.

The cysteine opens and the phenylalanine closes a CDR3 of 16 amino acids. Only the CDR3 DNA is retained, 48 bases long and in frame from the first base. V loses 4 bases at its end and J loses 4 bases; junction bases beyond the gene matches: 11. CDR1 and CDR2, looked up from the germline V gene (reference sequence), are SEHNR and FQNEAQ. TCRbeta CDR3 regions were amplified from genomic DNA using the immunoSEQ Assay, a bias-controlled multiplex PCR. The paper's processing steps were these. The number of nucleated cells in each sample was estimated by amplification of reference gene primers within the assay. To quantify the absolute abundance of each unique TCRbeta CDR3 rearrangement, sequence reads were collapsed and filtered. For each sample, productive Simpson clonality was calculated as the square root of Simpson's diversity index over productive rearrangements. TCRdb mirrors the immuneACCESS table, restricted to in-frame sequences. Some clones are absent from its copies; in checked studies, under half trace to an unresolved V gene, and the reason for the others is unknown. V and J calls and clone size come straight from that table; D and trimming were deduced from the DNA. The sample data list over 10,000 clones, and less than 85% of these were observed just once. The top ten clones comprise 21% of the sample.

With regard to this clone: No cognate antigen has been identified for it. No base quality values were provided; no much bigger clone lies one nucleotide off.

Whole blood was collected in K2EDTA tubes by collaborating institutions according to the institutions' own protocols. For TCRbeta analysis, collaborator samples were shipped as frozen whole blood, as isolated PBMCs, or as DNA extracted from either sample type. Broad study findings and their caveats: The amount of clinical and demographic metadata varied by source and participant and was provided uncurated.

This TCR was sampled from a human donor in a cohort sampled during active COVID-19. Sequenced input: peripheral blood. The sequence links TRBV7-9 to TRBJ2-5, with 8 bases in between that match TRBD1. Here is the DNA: TGTGCCAGCAGCTCCGACAGGGGCGGTGAAAGAGAGACCCAGTACTTC. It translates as CASSSDRGGERETQYF.